One and the same sample provided the 27 T cell receptor beta chains below, sequenced in a study of blood T cell repertoires in COVID-19. TCRdb's table, derived via immunoSEQ multiplex PCR, lists solely in-frame clones and lacks some. This table has about 170,000 clones, approximately 86% appearing once. Sequenced sample: peripheral blood. These receptors were taken from a man in his 60s who had recovered from COVID-19.

The chain carries TRBV12-5 and TRBJ2-2; 7 nucleotides agree with TRBD2. The germline V gene encodes CDR1 LGHNT and CDR2 FRNRAP. CDR3 length equals 14 residues. V trimming: 11 bases; J trimming: 4 bases; junction bases outside the gene matches: 10. The DNA for the CDR3 is TGTGCTCCTGCCCCGGGGGGTCGCACCGGGGAGCTGTTTTTT. It encodes CAPAPGGRTGELFF.

The CDR3 loop reads CASSSGDGNQPQHF. The CDR3 DNA reads TGTGCCAGCTCCTCGGGAGACGGCAATCAGCCCCAGCATTTT. V gene TRBV18 combines with J gene TRBJ1-5; D not certain. Between the trimmed V and J ends, which lost 6 bases and 2 bases, there was a span of 11 bases. Germline values: CDR1 KGHSH, CDR2 LQKENI. The CDR3 is made up of 14 amino acids.

The chain has TRBV9 and TRBJ2-6; 9 positions agree with TRBD1. This CDR3 spans 18 amino acids. The V gene's germline CDR1 is SGDLS and CDR2 YYNGEE. V dropped 2 bases and J dropped 1; count of bases not matched to a gene: 7. The CDR3 bases are TGTGCCAGCAGCGTTCGGACAGGGGCGCTATCTGGGGCCAACGTCCTGACTTTC. Translating gives CASSVRTGALSGANVLTF.

V is TRBV5-6 and J is TRBJ1-2; weak D call: TRBD1 (6 bases). The CDR3 sequence is 15 residues long. CDR1 SGHDT and CDR2 YYEEEE come from the germline V gene. The V gene lost 0 bases and the J gene lost 5 bases, with 14 bases spanning the gap. CDR3 residues: CASSLAMGGRYGYTF. In DNA, the CDR3 is TGTGCCAGCAGCTTGGCTATGGGGGGGCGGTATGGCTACACCTTC.

The chain uses TRBV7-9 and TRBJ1-6; no definite D call. Germline CDR1 is SEHNR and CDR2 is FQNEAQ (reference sequence). The CDR3 is 13 residues long. Trimming removed 5 bases from V and 5 bases from J, with 7 bases in between. CDR3 bases: TGTGCCAGCAGCCGCACAGATAATTCACCCCTCCACTTT. Translated: CASSRTDNSPLHF.

This chain links TRBV7-3 with TRBJ1-2; D is unresolved. V was clipped by 1 base and J by 4 bases, with 7 bases between them. From germline, CDR1 is SGHTA and CDR2 FQGTGA. The CDR3 contains 13 residues. CDR3 sequence reads: CASSLRLPYGYTF. In DNA form, the CDR3 reads TGTGCCAGCAGCTTAAGACTGCCCTATGGCTACACCTTC.

The V gene is TRBV27, the J gene TRBJ2-7; D is uncertain. The CDR3 totals 14 residues. V was pared by 3 bases and J by 3 bases, with 12 bases between. CDR1 is MNHEY and CDR2 is SMNVEV in the germline V gene (reference sequence). The CDR3 region is CASSFSARFYEQYF. Here the CDR3 DNA reads TGTGCCAGCAGTTTTAGTGCCCGATTCTACGAGCAGTACTTC.

V usage is TRBV5-1 and J usage is TRBJ2-5, with TRBD2 identical over 9 bases. Germline CDR1 reads SGHRS; CDR2 reads YFSETQ. The ends lost 1 base at V and 2 bases at J; junction bases unmatched: 3. This CDR3 region has 15 residues. The CDR3 reads CASSLFLAGQETQYF. Written as DNA, the CDR3 is TGCGCCAGCAGCTTGTTCCTAGCGGGACAAGAGACCCAGTACTTC.

This clone was detected only once. The CDR3 region has the DNA TGTGCCAGCAGTTGGGACAGGGGGGCCAGAGGGGCTGAAGCTTTCTTT. It codes for CASSWDRGARGAEAFF. The chain recombines TRBV7-6 with TRBJ1-1; 11 nucleotides align to TRBD1. Per the germline V gene, CDR1 is SGHVS and CDR2 is FNYEAQ. Trimming cost V 6 bases and J 6 bases; bases outside gene matches: 12. The CDR3 runs to 16 residues. Filled out from reference TRBV7-6 and TRBJ1-1, the complete variable domain reads GAGVSQSPRYKVTKRGQDVALRCDPISGHVSLYWYRQALGQGPEFLTYFNYEAQQDKSGLPNDRFSAERPEGSISTLTIQRTEQRDSAMYRCASSWDRGARGAEAFFGQGTRLTVV.

The V call is TRBV7-3, the J call TRBJ2-2; 11 nucleotides align to TRBD2. Trimming removed 5 bases from V and 1 base from J; junction bases left unmatched: 3. CDR1 and CDR2 from the germline V gene are SGHTA and FQGTGA. This CDR3 has 16 amino acids. Written as DNA, the CDR3 is TGTGCCAGCAGCCCGGGACTAGCGGTGAACACCGGGGAGCTGTTTTTT. Its translation is CASSPGLAVNTGELFF.

The chain is built from TRBV5-4 and TRBJ2-1, with 14 bases that match TRBD2. V shed 0 bases, J shed 12 bases, and the junction held 14 bases outside the gene matches. Germline values: CDR1 SGHNT, CDR2 YYREEE (reference sequence). This CDR3 region has 18 residues. CDR3 protein: CASSLDRQGLAGDPGQFF. The CDR3 DNA reads as TGTGCCAGCAGCTTGGACCGACAGGGACTAGCGGGGGACCCAGGGCAGTTCTTC.

The V and J genes are TRBV6-1 and TRBJ2-1; maybe TRBD1 (5 bases). This CDR3 has 13 amino acids. CDR1 is MNHNS, CDR2 SASEGT, per germline. V lost 2 bases to trimming and J lost 5 bases, with 7 bases between them. The CDR3: CASSELGDNEQFF. CDR3 sequence (DNA): TGTGCCAGCAGTGAATTAGGGGACAATGAGCAGTTCTTC.

This chain uses TRBV6-5 with TRBJ2-7, with 7 bases fitting TRBD1. Germline assignment: CDR1 MNHEY and CDR2 SVGAGI. The trim removed 5 bases at V and 2 bases at J, leaving 6 bases unmatched. The CDR3 has 14 residues. For the CDR3, the DNA is TGTGCCAGCAGTCGGGACAGCGGACCCTACGAGCAGTACTTC. Its translation is CASSRDSGPYEQYF.

This sequence joins TRBV9 and TRBJ1-1; TRBD1 aligns across 9 bases. V lost 3 bases and J lost 1; bases outside the gene matches: 10. Germline assignment: CDR1 SGDLS and CDR2 YYNGEE. This CDR3 has 17 residues. The CDR3 loop reads CASSADTGGARNTEAFF. The CDR3 nucleotides are TGTGCCAGCAGCGCCGATACAGGGGGCGCTCGGAACACTGAAGCTTTCTTT.

This sequence joins TRBV5-1 and TRBJ2-3, with unresolved D. The V end was cut by 3 bases, the J end by 0 bases, with 8 bases between. CDR1 and CDR2 (germline): SGHRS, YFSETQ. The CDR3 is 14 residues long. The CDR3 loop reads CASSSLPSTDTQYF. The CDR3 DNA is TGCGCCAGCAGCTCCCTCCCCAGCACAGATACGCAGTATTTT.

By sample fraction, this clone is medium-sized. The V call is TRBV4-3, the J call TRBJ1-2; D might be TRBD1 (5 bases). V was shortened by 0 bases and J by 0 bases, with 14 bases between the two germline ends. Germline V gene lookup returns CDR1 LGHNA and CDR2 YSLEER. This CDR3 is 17 amino acids long. Here the CDR3 reads CASSQDKSGAANYGYTF. The CDR3 DNA follows: TGCGCCAGCAGCCAAGATAAAAGCGGGGCAGCTAACTATGGCTACACCTTC.

The chain carries TRBV2 and TRBJ2-1; 7 bases are a match to TRBD1. With 5 bases clipped from V and 1 base from J, the junction kept 5 bases outside the gene matches. In germline, CDR1 is SNHLY, CDR2 FYNNEI. The CDR3 sequence is 15 residues long. The CDR3 nucleotides are TGTGCCAGCAGTAAAAGACAGGGTTCCTACAATGAGCAGTTCTTC. It is translated as CASSKRQGSYNEQFF. Looking up the rest from reference TRBV2 and TRBJ2-1 gives the full variable domain: EPEVTQTPSHQVTQMGQEVILRCVPISNHLYFYWYRQILGQKVEFLVSFYNNEISEKSEIFDDQFSVERPDGSNFTLKIRSTKLEDSAMYFCASSKRQGSYNEQFFGPGTRLTVL.

This clone was seen only a few times. V gene TRBV7-8 combines with J gene TRBJ2-5; TRBD2 matches at 9 bases. Germline lookup yields CDR1 SGHVS and CDR2 FQNEAQ. The CDR3 is 16 amino acids. The trim removed 8 bases at V and 4 bases at J, leaving 14 bases unmatched. Here the CDR3 DNA reads TGTGCCAGCTCTAACGCGGGCGGGGGGGCCATAGAGACCCAGTACTTC. Protein: CASSNAGGGAIETQYF.

The rearrangement joins TRBV6-1 to TRBJ2-5; 7 bases are a match to TRBD2. Germline CDR1 and CDR2: MNHNS and SASEGT. V lost 2 bases, J lost 5 bases, and 8 bases stayed unmatched. The CDR3 sequence is 15 residues long. The CDR3 loop is CASSELGLVAETQYF. Here the CDR3 DNA reads TGTGCCAGCAGTGAACTCGGACTAGTCGCGGAGACCCAGTACTTC.

The chain is built from TRBV11-2 and TRBJ2-7; D possibly corresponds to TRBD2 (5 bases). The germline gives CDR1 SGHAT, CDR2 FQNNGV. V lost 8 bases, J lost 2 bases, and 19 bases lay in between. The length of the CDR3 is 15 residues. The CDR3 DNA follows: TGTGCCAGCTGCAAATACGGGGTAATGACCTACGAGCAGTACTTC. Translation: CASCKYGVMTYEQYF.

A word on this clone: Distinct nucleotide sequences in the sample also encode this CDR3. The J gene is TRBJ1-1, the V gene TRBV6-5, with D unclear. CDR3 length equals 13 residues. V gave up 2 bases and J gave up 5 bases, with 9 bases separating them. Germline V gene data show CDR1 as MNHEY and CDR2 as SVGAGI. The CDR3 loop reads CASSYGAGTEAFF. The CDR3 DNA reads as TGTGCCAGCAGTTACGGAGCCGGGACTGAAGCTTTCTTT.

Written as DNA, the CDR3 is TGTGCCAGCAGCTATAACAGGGCTGTCGGGGAGCTGTTTTTT. This gives the protein CASSYNRAVGELFF. V usage is TRBV27 and J usage is TRBJ2-2; maybe TRBD1 (6 bases). This CDR3 comprises 14 residues. Germline V lookup: CDR1 MNHEY, CDR2 SMNVEV (reference sequence). V lost 6 bases to trimming and J lost 7 bases, with 15 bases between them.

This clone has a single count. The chain uses TRBV6-5 and TRBJ1-2; 7 bases align to TRBD1. The CDR3 sequence is 16 residues long. Per germline, CDR1 MNHEY and CDR2 SVGAGI. J lost 0 bases, V lost 2 bases, and 6 bases had no gene match. CDR3 sequence reads: CASSYTPGQTNYGYTF. CDR3 DNA sequence: TGTGCCAGCAGTTACACGCCGGGACAGACTAACTATGGCTACACCTTC.

The genes are TRBV6-5 and TRBJ2-7; 8 nucleotides match TRBD2. Trimming removed 6 bases from V and 0 bases from J; junction bases left unmatched: 7. This CDR3 has 15 residues. From germline, CDR1 is MNHEY and CDR2 SVGAGI. The CDR3 DNA sequence: TGTGCCAGCAGGCCTAAGCGGGGGAGCTCCTACGAGCAGTACTTC. Encoded protein: CASRPKRGSSYEQYF.

This chain links TRBV29-1 with TRBJ1-1; 9 bases map to TRBD1. The V and J ends lost 6 bases and 1 base, in that order; junction bases with no gene match: 3. This CDR3 is built from 13 residues. The germline gives CDR1 SQVTM, CDR2 ANQGSEA. The CDR3 spells CSVDRGGNTEAFF. The CDR3 DNA follows: TGCAGCGTGGACAGGGGTGGGAACACTGAAGCTTTCTTT. Variable domain in full (rest from reference TRBV29-1 and TRBJ1-1): SAVISQKPSRDICQRGTSLTIQCQVDSQVTMMFWYRQQPGQSLTLIATANQGSEATYESGFVIDKFPISRPNLTFSTLTVSNMSPEDSSIYLCSVDRGGNTEAFFGQGTRLTVV.

The V gene is TRBV7-2, the J gene TRBJ1-2, with D possibly matching TRBD1 (6 bases). The V and J ends lost 1 base and 7 bases respectively, with 7 bases between them. There are 12 residues in the CDR3. Germline CDR1 and CDR2: SGHTA and FQGNSA. The CDR3 region has the DNA TGTGCCAGCAGCTTAGAAGGGGGTGGCTACACCTTC. This sequence encodes CASSLEGGGYTF.

V usage is TRBV2 and J usage is TRBJ1-5, with D uncertain. The CDR3 runs 14 residues. Germline CDR1 SNHLY, CDR2 FYNNEI. Trimming pared 1 base from V and 3 bases from J, leaving 7 bases between. This CDR3 is CASSEDTVNQPQHF. The CDR3 nucleotides are TGTGCCAGCAGTGAAGACACAGTCAATCAGCCCCAGCATTTT.